The clone carrying this T cell receptor beta chain was observed many times. Its matching antigen is unknown. The data originate from a study of CD8+CD57+ T cells in acquired aplastic anemia. Study summary: Mean DNA quantity obtained from sorted CD4+ and CD8+ cells was around 3.2 ug. Average CD4+ read depth in healthy donors was around 10 million reads.

General observations from the study: The study identified about 30 CD8+ CDR3 sequences shared by patients and controls. Patients and healthy controls showed no significant CD8+ Simpson's diversity difference.

The study profiled TCR beta VDJ and CDR3 using genomic DNA as template. TCRdb re-derived calls from the reads in MiXCR, one entry per CDR3 protein. The repertoire holds 200,000 to 250,000 distinct CDR3 sequences, with roughly 33% as singletons. The sample consisted of sorted CD4+, CD8+, or CD8+CD57+ T cells (not recorded which) from PBMCs. The TCR comes from a human donor in good health, serving as a control.

CDR3 sequence: CAISGKRESNEKLFF. CDR3 in DNA: TGTGCCATCAGTGGAAAGAGGGAATCTAATGAAAAACTGTTTTTT. V and J are TRBV10-3 and TRBJ1-4; D is ambiguous. The V end was cut by 4 bases, the J end by 3 bases, with 12 bases between. CDR3 length: 15 amino acids. Per the germline V gene, CDR1 is ENHRY and CDR2 is SYGVKD.